The 5 T cell receptor beta chains given below trace back to one sample, sequenced in a study of cytomegalovirus exposure and HLA in healthy donors. Data came from immunoSEQ multiplex PCR; TCRdb stores just in-frame clones and leaves some out. Among about 160,000 clones, just under 90% were seen once, and the ten largest hold 10%. Sequencing was done on a sample of PBMCs. All receptors come from a woman aged 18-30 years in good health and CMV-seropositive.

This sequence joins TRBV9 and TRBJ1-5; D is ambiguous. V lost 0 bases, J lost 4 bases, and 11 bases lay in between. There are 15 residues in the CDR3. The V gene's germline CDR1 is SGDLS and CDR2 YYNGEE. The CDR3 DNA sequence: TGTGCCAGCAGCGTAGACGGACTGATTAATCAGCCCCAGCATTTT. This sequence encodes CASSVDGLINQPQHF.

The chain recombines TRBV19 with TRBJ2-1, with 12 nucleotides matching TRBD2. The V gene end was trimmed by 6 bases and the J gene end by 5 bases; junction bases not matched to a gene: 5. The CDR3 is made up of 15 amino acids. Germline assignment: CDR1 LNHDA and CDR2 SQIVND (reference sequence). The CDR3 is CASRHWTSGDNEQFF. CDR3 DNA: TGTGCCAGTAGGCACTGGACTAGCGGGGACAATGAGCAGTTCTTC.

V usage is TRBV19 and J usage is TRBJ2-5; TRBD1 matches at 12 bases. Trimming removed 9 bases from V and 5 bases from J; junction bases left unmatched: 7. Germline CDR1 reads LNHDA; CDR2 reads SQIVND (reference sequence). The CDR3 loop spans 14 amino acids. CDR3 region: CASRDRGPGETQYF. For the CDR3, the DNA is TGTGCCAGCCGGGACAGGGGGCCGGGGGAGACCCAGTACTTC.

V usage is TRBV28 and J usage is TRBJ1-2; TRBD1 might be the D (5 bases). V lost 6 bases and J lost 4, with 15 bases in between. CDR3 length: 14 residues. Germline CDR1 MDHEN, CDR2 SYDVKM. This CDR3 is CASSKGRDAYGYTF. DNA of the CDR3: TGTGCCAGCAGCAAGGGGAGGGATGCCTATGGCTACACCTTC.

The V call is TRBV2, the J call TRBJ2-1; D remains unclear. Germline V gene sequence: CDR1 SNHLY, CDR2 FYNNEI. The CDR3 has 13 amino acids. The V end was cut by 6 bases, the J end by 3 bases, with 9 bases between. The chain's CDR3 is CASSPSVYNEQFF. The CDR3 DNA reads as TGTGCCAGCAGCCCTTCGGTCTACAATGAGCAGTTCTTC.